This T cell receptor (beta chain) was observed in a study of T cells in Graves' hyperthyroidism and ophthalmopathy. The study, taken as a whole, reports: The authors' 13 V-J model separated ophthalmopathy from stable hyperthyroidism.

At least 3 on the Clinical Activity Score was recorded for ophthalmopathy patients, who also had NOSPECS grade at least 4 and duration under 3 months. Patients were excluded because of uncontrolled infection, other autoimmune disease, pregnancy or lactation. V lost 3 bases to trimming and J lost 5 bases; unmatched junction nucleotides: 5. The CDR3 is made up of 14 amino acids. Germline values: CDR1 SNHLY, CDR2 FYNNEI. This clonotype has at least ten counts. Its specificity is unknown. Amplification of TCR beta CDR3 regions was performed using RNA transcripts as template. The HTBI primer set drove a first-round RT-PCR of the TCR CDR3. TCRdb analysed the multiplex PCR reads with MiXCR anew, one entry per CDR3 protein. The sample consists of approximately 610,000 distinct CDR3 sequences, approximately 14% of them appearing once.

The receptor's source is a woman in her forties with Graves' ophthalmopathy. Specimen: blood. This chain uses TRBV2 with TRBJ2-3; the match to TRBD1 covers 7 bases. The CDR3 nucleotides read TGTGCCAGCAGTGATGAGGGGGCGGGAGATACGCAGTATTTT. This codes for CASSDEGAGDTQYF.